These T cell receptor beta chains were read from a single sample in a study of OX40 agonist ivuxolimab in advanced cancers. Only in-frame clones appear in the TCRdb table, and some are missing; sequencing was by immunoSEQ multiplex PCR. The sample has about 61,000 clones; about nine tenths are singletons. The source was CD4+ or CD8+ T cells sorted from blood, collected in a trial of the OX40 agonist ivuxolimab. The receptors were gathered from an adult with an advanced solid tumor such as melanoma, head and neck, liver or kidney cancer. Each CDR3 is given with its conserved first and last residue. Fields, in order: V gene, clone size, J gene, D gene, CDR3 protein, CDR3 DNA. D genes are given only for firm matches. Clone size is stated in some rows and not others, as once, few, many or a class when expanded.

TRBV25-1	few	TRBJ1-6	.	CASSETVTNSPLHF	TGTGCCAGCAGTGAAACAGTGACTAATTCACCCCTCCACTTT
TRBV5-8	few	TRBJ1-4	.	CASSLTGKNEKLFF	TGTGCCAGCAGCTTGACAGGGAAGAATGAAAAACTGTTTTTT
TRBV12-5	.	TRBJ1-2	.	CASGLAPRTGGYTF	TGTGCTAGTGGTTTGGCCCCTCGAACAGGGGGCTACACCTTC
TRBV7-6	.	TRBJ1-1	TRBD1	CASSPRTGLNTEAFF	TGTGCCAGCAGCCCTAGGACAGGGCTAAACACTGAAGCTTTCTTT
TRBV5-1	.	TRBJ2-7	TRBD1	CASSYGTGFRVTVHEQYF	TGCGCCAGCAGCTACGGGACAGGGTTTCGAGTGACAGTACACGAGCAGTACTTC
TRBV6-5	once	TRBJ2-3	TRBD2	CASRTAGGQVDTQYF	TGTGCCAGCAGGACAGCGGGGGGGCAGGTAGATACGCAGTATTTT
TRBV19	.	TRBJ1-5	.	CASSLWDQPQHF	TGTGCCAGTAGTCTATGGGATCAGCCCCAGCATTTT
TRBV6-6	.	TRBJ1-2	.	CASSNTDGYTF	TGTGCCAGCAGTAACACGGACGGCTACACCTTC
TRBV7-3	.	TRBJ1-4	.	CASSPYAGEKLFF	TGTGCCAGCAGCCCGTATGCTGGGGAAAAACTGTTTTTT
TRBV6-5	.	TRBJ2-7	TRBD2	CASSKLAGLGEQYF	TGTGCCAGCAGTAAACTAGCGGGATTAGGCGAGCAGTACTTC
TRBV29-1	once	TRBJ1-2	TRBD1	CSVTTGGIGYGYTF	TGCAGCGTGACAACAGGGGGCATTGGCTATGGCTACACCTTC
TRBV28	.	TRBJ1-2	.	CASSLSAAGGAYGYTF	TGTGCCAGCAGTTTATCGGCAGCGGGGGGGGCCTATGGCTACACCTTC
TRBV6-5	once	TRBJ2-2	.	CASNSGDTGELFF	TGTGCCAGCAACTCCGGCGACACCGGGGAGCTGTTTTTT
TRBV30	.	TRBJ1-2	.	CAWSVRGIYYGYTF	TGTGCCTGGAGTGTAAGAGGGATCTACTATGGCTACACCTTC
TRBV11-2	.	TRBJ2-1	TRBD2	CASSARLASNEQFF	TGTGCCAGCAGCGCGAGACTAGCGAGTAATGAGCAGTTCTTC